The 10 T cell receptor beta chains below all came from one sample that was sequenced in a study of cytomegalovirus exposure and HLA in healthy donors. Primers for the PCR totalled 60 Vbeta and 13 Jbeta. Generated by immunoSEQ multiplex PCR, the TCRdb table keeps only in-frame clones and is missing some. The table lists under 250,000 clones, more than 65% of them singletons. The sequencing input was PBMCs. The receptors derive from a man aged 18 to 29 in good health and CMV-seronegative.

The chain employs TRBV27 and TRBJ2-7; TRBD1 might be the D (6 bases). Germline V CDR1 and CDR2: MNHEY, SMNVEV (reference sequence). V was cut by 3 bases and J by 4 bases, with 10 bases left in between. The CDR3 covers 13 residues. The CDR3 spells CASSFGQPYEQYF. CDR3 coding DNA: TGTGCCAGCAGTTTCGGACAGCCATACGAGCAGTACTTC.

The CDR3 bases are TGCAGCGTTGATAAGGACAGCCCCTACAATGAGCAGTTCTTC. Its protein product is CSVDKDSPYNEQFF. This sequence joins TRBV29-1 and TRBJ2-1, with TRBD1 as a possible D gene (6 bases). The length of the CDR3 is 14 residues. Germline CDR1 SQVTM, CDR2 ANQGSEA. Trimming pared 3 bases from V and 2 bases from J, leaving 11 bases between.

The chain joins TRBV7-3 to TRBJ1-1, with a possible D match to TRBD1 (6 bases). V was clipped by 1 base and J by 11 bases, with 17 bases between them. CDR1 and CDR2 from the germline V gene are SGHTA and FQGTGA. CDR3 size: 14 residues. The CDR3 sequence: CASSLNGQPNEAFF. The CDR3, as DNA: TGTGCCAGCAGCTTAAATGGACAGCCAAATGAGGCTTTCTTT.

The J gene is TRBJ2-3, the V gene TRBV30, with 8 bases identical to TRBD1. CDR1 GTSNPN and CDR2 SVGIG come from the germline V gene (reference sequence). This CDR3 has 15 residues. J gave up 1 base and V 1 base, and 4 bases lay outside the gene matches. CDR3 sequence reads: CAWSGTGSGTDTQYF. The CDR3 DNA reads TGTGCCTGGAGTGGGACAGGGTCAGGCACAGATACGCAGTATTTT. Based on the CDR3 plus reference TRBV30 and TRBJ2-3, the full variable domain is SQTIHQWPATLVQPVGSPLSLECTVEGTSNPNLYWYRQAAGRGLQLLFYSVGIGQISSEVPQNLSASRPQDRQFILSSKKLLLSDSGFYLCAWSGTGSGTDTQYFGPGTRLTVL.

The chain employs TRBV27 and TRBJ2-2, with 7 bases matching TRBD1. V was clipped by 5 bases and J by 5 bases; unmatched bases: 8. Germline lookup yields CDR1 MNHEY and CDR2 SMNVEV (reference sequence). The CDR3 extends over 15 amino acids. The CDR3 region has the DNA TGTGCCAGCAGTCCGGGGACAGTTCGGACCGGGGAGCTGTTTTTT. Translation gives CASSPGTVRTGELFF.

The chain has TRBV27 and TRBJ2-1; no firm D call. This CDR3 has 17 residues. Germline V gene data show CDR1 as MNHEY and CDR2 as SMNVEV (reference sequence). Trimming took off 2 bases at V and 0 bases at J, with 14 bases between the two ends. The CDR3 is CASSLGPYLSSYNEQFF. The CDR3 DNA reads as TGTGCCAGCAGTTTAGGGCCGTATCTAAGCTCCTACAATGAGCAGTTCTTC.

The rearrangement uses TRBV28 and TRBJ1-1; tentatively, D is TRBD1 (6 bases). CDR3 length equals 14 residues. V was pared by 6 bases and J by 1 base, with 12 bases between. CDR1 MDHEN and CDR2 SYDVKM come from the germline V gene. The CDR3 nucleotides read TGTGCCAGCAGAAAGGGGGGGGCGAACACTGAAGCTTTCTTT. Residues: CASRKGGANTEAFF.

This clone was detected only once. The chain is built from TRBV2 and TRBJ2-3; D gene unclear. V was shortened by 3 bases and J by 6 bases, with 16 bases between the two germline ends. Germline-derived CDR1 and CDR2 are SNHLY and FYNNEI. This CDR3 comprises 15 residues. CDR3 amino acids: CASSDTGGARDTQYF. Written as DNA, the CDR3 is TGTGCCAGCAGTGATACCGGTGGAGCAAGGGATACGCAGTATTTT.

This chain joins TRBV7-9 and TRBJ2-2; D call uncertain. This CDR3 region has 14 residues. Trimming removed 2 bases from V and 6 bases from J, with 10 bases in between. Germline V gene sequence: CDR1 SEHNR, CDR2 FQNEAQ (reference sequence). CDR3 in DNA: TGTGCCAGCAGCTTAAGACTCCTAGCCGGGGAGCTGTTTTTT. Translated: CASSLRLLAGELFF.

The rearrangement uses TRBV25-1 and TRBJ1-6; D is perhaps TRBD1 (5 bases). The V and J ends lost 8 bases and 7 bases respectively, with 9 bases between them. From germline, CDR1 is MGHDK and CDR2 SYGVNS. The CDR3 runs to 12 residues. The CDR3, as DNA: TGTGCCAGCGGGGGGTACAATTCACCCCTCCACTTT. Amino acid sequence: CASGGYNSPLHF.